The source of this TCR beta chain is a study of shared clonotypes between healthy human individuals. Across the study: CD4 naive and CD4 memory each took three plates per donor, while CD8 naive took two and CD8 memory one.

Sequencing used immunoSEQ multiplex PCR; TCRdb keeps in-frame clones, though not all of them. Of 1.4 million or so clones listed, 98% are singletons. CDR3 length: 14 amino acids. The germline CDR1 and CDR2 sequences are SGHVS and FQNEAQ. V lost 1 base, J lost 2 bases, and 6 bases lay in between. The TCR was taken from a man between 25 and 39 years old in good health. The sample comprised naive CD4+ T cells sorted from blood. Subset: CD45RA+ positively selected. The rearrangement links TRBV7-8 to TRBJ2-1; D gene ambiguous. CDR3: CASSLDTAYNEQFF. The CDR3 nucleotides read TGTGCCAGCAGCTTAGATACTGCCTACAATGAGCAGTTCTTC.